This T cell receptor beta chain comes out of a study of cytomegalovirus exposure and HLA in healthy donors. PCR involved 60 Vbeta and 13 Jbeta primers. In the original processing: Per a later analysis, the number of unique TCR beta chains was approximately 80 million, of which around 9.9 million were shared. Some clones are missing from TCRdb's copy, which holds only in-frame ones; the method was immunoSEQ multiplex PCR. For V, J and clone size, that table is used; D and trimming come from the DNA. Here the sample spans fewer than 150,000 clones, roughly 70% being singletons. This CDR3 contains 17 residues. Germline loops: CDR1 MDHEN, CDR2 SYDVKM. The V end was cut by 2 bases, the J end by 2 bases, with 17 bases between.

The source is a man aged 18 to 29 in good health and CMV-seropositive. Sequencing was carried out using PBMCs. This rearrangement joins TRBV28 to TRBJ2-3; tentative D call: TRBD2 (5 bases). This CDR3 reads CASSLTERRLNTDTQYF. The CDR3 DNA sequence: TGTGCCAGCAGTTTAACGGAGCGGCGCCTTAACACAGATACGCAGTATTTT. The full variable domain, in which reference TRBV28 and TRBJ2-3 provide the parts outside the CDR3, is DVKVTQSSRYLVKRTGEKVFLECVQDMDHENMFWYRQDPGLGLRLIYFSYDVKMKEKGDIPEGYSVSREKKERFSLILESASTNQTSMYLCASSLTERRLNTDTQYFGPGTRLTVL.